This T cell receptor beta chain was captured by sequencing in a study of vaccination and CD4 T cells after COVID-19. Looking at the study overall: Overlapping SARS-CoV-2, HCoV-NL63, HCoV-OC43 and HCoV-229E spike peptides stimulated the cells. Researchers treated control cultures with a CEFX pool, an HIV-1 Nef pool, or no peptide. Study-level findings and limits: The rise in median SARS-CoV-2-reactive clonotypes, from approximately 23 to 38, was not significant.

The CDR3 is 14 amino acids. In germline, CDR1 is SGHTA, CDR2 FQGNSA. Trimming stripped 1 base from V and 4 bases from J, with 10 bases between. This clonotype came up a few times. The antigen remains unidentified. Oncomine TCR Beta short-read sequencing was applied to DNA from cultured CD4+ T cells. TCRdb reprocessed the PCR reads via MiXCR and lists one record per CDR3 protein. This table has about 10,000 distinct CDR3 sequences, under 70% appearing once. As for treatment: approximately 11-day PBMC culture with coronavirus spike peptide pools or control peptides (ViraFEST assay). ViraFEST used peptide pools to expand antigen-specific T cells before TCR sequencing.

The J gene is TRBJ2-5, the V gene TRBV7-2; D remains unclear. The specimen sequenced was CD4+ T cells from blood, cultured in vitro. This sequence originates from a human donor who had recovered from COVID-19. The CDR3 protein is CASSLVAASETQYF. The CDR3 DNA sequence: TGTGCCAGCAGCTTAGTCGCGGCATCAGAGACCCAGTACTTC. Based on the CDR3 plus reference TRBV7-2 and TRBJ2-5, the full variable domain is GAGVSQSPSNKVTEKGKDVELRCDPISGHTALYWYRQSLGQGLEFLIYFQGNSAPDKSGLPSDRFSAERTGGSVSTLTIQRTQQEDSAVYLCASSLVAASETQYFGPGTRLLVL.